This TCR beta chain was sequenced for a study of graft-versus-host responses after intestinal transplantation. Background on the study: Recipients were all induced with anti-thymocyte globulin, then given tacrolimus and steroids for roughly three years.

TCRdb's copy holds only in-frame clones and misses some; the assay was immunoSEQ multiplex PCR. Of 74,000 or so clones listed, approximately 92% are singletons. A remark on this clone: The antigen is undetermined.

Findings of the study overall: The recipient marrow held GvH clones, and some of them showed up first in ileum or blood. Maximum circulating GvH clone levels tracked with early post-transplant HvG decreases.

This CDR3 is built from 14 residues. V was clipped by 0 bases and J by 7 bases, with 10 bases between them. Germline V CDR1 and CDR2: MNHEY, SMNVEV (reference sequence). This sequence originates from a human patient who received an intestinal transplant, so some T cells may come from the graft donor. This material consisted of PBMCs, taken 98 days after intestinal transplantation. This chain links TRBV27 with TRBJ1-5; TRBD1 is a possible D gene (6 bases). The chain's CDR3 is CASSLSAGAQPQHF. The CDR3 region has the DNA TGTGCCAGCAGTTTATCAGCAGGGGCCCAGCCCCAGCATTTT.